This T cell receptor (beta chain) was identified during a study of Ad26.COV2.S vaccination and SARS-CoV-2 variants. On the study more broadly: Sample donor was a member of the COV1001 Ad26.COV2.S trial arm. Once, or twice with 56 days between doses, Ad26.COV2.S was given intramuscularly.

Study-wide results and caveats: In TCR breadth and depth analyses, total T cell responses may have been underestimated.

Libraries were prepared by immunoSEQ multiplex PCR; TCRdb keeps only in-frame clonotypes and omits some of them. The sample shows over 400,000 clones, around 90% of them seen only once. Regarding this clone: What it binds is unknown.

The CDR3 extends over 15 amino acids. Germline CDR1 and CDR2: SGHDN and FVKESK. Germline trimming cut 3 bases from V and 5 bases from J; bases unmatched to any gene: 3. Treatment specified: about 20 received Ad26.COV2.S at low or high dose, single or two shots; about 5 received placebo; per-sample allocation not given. All samples were drawn on day 63, counting from the first vaccine or placebo injection. Wuhan-strain SARS-CoV-2 spike was expressed by the Ad26 vector that made up the vaccine. The TCR comes from a person between 18 and 65 years old who received the Ad26.COV2.S COVID-19 vaccine or a placebo. The chain combines TRBV14 with TRBJ2-1; 11 positions match TRBD2. The material was peripheral blood, obtained in a trial of Ad26.COV2.S vaccine versus placebo. This CDR3 reads CASSHGTSGNNEQFF. The CDR3 coding sequence is TGTGCCAGCAGCCACGGGACTAGCGGAAACAATGAGCAGTTCTTC.